These 14 T cell receptor beta chains were all obtained from the same sample, sequenced in a study of shared clonotypes between healthy human individuals. The repertoire was sequenced with immunoSEQ multiplex PCR; TCRdb's copy has only in-frame clones and lacks some. The sample holds more than 2 million clones, roughly 94% seen once. Sequenced: naive CD4+ T cells sorted from blood. Specified subset: CD45RA+ positively selected. The receptor set was obtained from a young man in good health.

The V gene is TRBV27, the J gene TRBJ1-6; D is uncertain. CDR3 size: 13 residues. Trimming left V 2 bases short and J 7 bases short, with 6 bases between. Germline loops: CDR1 MNHEY, CDR2 SMNVEV (reference sequence). In nucleotides, the CDR3 is TGTGCCAGCAGTTTAACTAGGAATTCACCCCTCCACTTT. Amino acid sequence: CASSLTRNSPLHF.

The count of this clone is one. The chain couples TRBV7-2 to TRBJ1-3; D unresolved. The CDR3 length is 14 residues. CDR1 and CDR2 from the germline V gene are SGHTA and FQGNSA. The V end was cut by 0 bases, the J end by 4 bases, with 7 bases between. The DNA for the CDR3 is TGTGCCAGCAGCTTAGCGTCAGGCGGAAACACCATATATTTT. This codes for CASSLASGGNTIYF.

This rearrangement joins TRBV19 to TRBJ2-2; 9 positions match TRBD1. Germline CDR1 reads LNHDA; CDR2 reads SQIVND (reference sequence). CDR3 length: 15 residues. Trimming took 5 bases from V and 6 from J; bases not matched to a gene: 7. As DNA, the CDR3 is TGTGCCAGTAGTCCCCGGGACAGGGTTGCCGGGGAGCTGTTTTTT. Translated, it gives CASSPRDRVAGELFF.

This chain joins TRBV6-6 and TRBJ1-4, with D uncertain. The CDR3 loop spans 14 amino acids. The germline V gene has CDR1 MNHNY and CDR2 SVGAGI (reference sequence). Trimming pared 2 bases from V and 6 bases from J, leaving 10 bases between. The DNA of the CDR3 is TGTGCCAGCAGTTACGGGCAGGTTGATGAAAAACTGTTTTTT. This encodes CASSYGQVDEKLFF.

The J gene is TRBJ2-7, the V gene TRBV11-2; D is undetermined. Germline loops: CDR1 SGHAT, CDR2 FQNNGV. V lost 1 base and J lost 3, with 13 bases in between. There are 15 residues in the CDR3. CDR3 bases: TGTGCCAGCAGCTTAGGCCCGGAGTCCGGCTACGAGCAGTACTTC. This encodes CASSLGPESGYEQYF.

The gene calls are TRBV7-9 and TRBJ2-3, with TRBD2 matching over 7 bases. The CDR3 contains 15 residues. The ends lost 0 bases at V and 1 base at J; junction bases unmatched: 1. From germline, CDR1 is SEHNR and CDR2 FQNEAQ (reference sequence). The CDR3 loop reads CASSLALAGTDTQYF. The CDR3 nucleotides read TGTGCCAGCAGCTTAGCCCTAGCGGGCACAGATACGCAGTATTTT.

Many counts were recorded for this clone. The V and J genes are TRBV2 and TRBJ2-4; D is possibly TRBD1 (6 bases). V lost 8 bases, J lost 4 bases, and 6 bases lay in between. Germline V gene lookup returns CDR1 SNHLY and CDR2 FYNNEI. The CDR3 extends over 11 amino acids. CDR3 DNA sequence: TGTGCCAGCGGACAGAAAAACATTCAGTACTTC. Residues: CASGQKNIQYF.

The chain links TRBV6-1 to TRBJ2-7; weak D call: TRBD1 (6 bases). V dropped 10 bases and J dropped 0 bases, with 13 bases sitting between them. This CDR3 is built from 13 residues. Germline V gene data show CDR1 as MNHNS and CDR2 as SASEGT. The CDR3 DNA reads TGTGCCACCGCCCGACAGGCCTCCTACGAGCAGTACTTC. This gives the protein CATARQASYEQYF.

A few counts support this clone. Distinct nucleotide sequences in the sample also encode this CDR3. The chain uses TRBV5-4 and TRBJ2-5; 7 nucleotides agree with TRBD1. CDR1 SGHNT and CDR2 YYREEE come from the germline V gene (reference sequence). CDR3 size: 14 residues. The V segment lost 0 bases and the J segment 5 bases; nucleotides outside the gene matches: 4. CDR3 bases: TGTGCCAGCAGCTTGGGACAGGGCGTTGAGACCCAGTACTTC. This codes for CASSLGQGVETQYF.

The chain recombines TRBV28 with TRBJ1-5; D gene ambiguous. The germline V gene has CDR1 MDHEN and CDR2 SYDVKM. This CDR3 region has 12 residues. Trimming left V 11 bases short and J 2 bases short, with 10 bases between. In DNA, the CDR3 is TGTGCCCATGGGTGGGGCAATCAGCCCCAGCATTTT. Translating gives CAHGWGNQPQHF. The whole variable domain, remainder taken from reference TRBV28 and TRBJ1-5, is DVKVTQSSRYLVKRTGEKVFLECVQDMDHENMFWYRQDPGLGLRLIYFSYDVKMKEKGDIPEGYSVSREKKERFSLILESASTNQTSMYLCAHGWGNQPQHFGDGTRLSIL.

The chain recombines TRBV7-6 with TRBJ2-2; D is uncertain. The CDR3 length is 13 residues. V dropped 1 base and J dropped 7 bases, with 7 bases sitting between them. Germline CDR1 is SGHVS and CDR2 is FNYEAQ. The CDR3 nucleotides are TGTGCCAGCAGCTTAGATTTGGACGGGGAGCTGTTTTTT. Residues: CASSLDLDGELFF.

J is TRBJ1-3 and V is TRBV19; D is unresolved. Trimming shortened V by 5 bases and J by 4 bases, and 12 bases separated the two germline ends. This CDR3 region has 14 residues. Germline-derived CDR1 and CDR2 are LNHDA and SQIVND (reference sequence). CDR3 nucleotides: TGTGCCAGTAGTGCGGTGGGTGTGGGAAACACCATATATTTT. It encodes CASSAVGVGNTIYF.

The chain has TRBV18 and TRBJ2-7, with 7 bases matching TRBD2. In germline, CDR1 is KGHSH, CDR2 LQKENI. V shed 3 bases, J shed 1 base, and the junction held 9 bases outside the gene matches. CDR3 size: 16 residues. The CDR3 here is CASSPPLAPGSYEQYF. The CDR3 DNA follows: TGTGCCAGCTCACCCCCACTAGCGCCAGGGTCCTACGAGCAGTACTTC.

This clone was counted a single time. Within the sample, other DNA sequences also encode this same CDR3. The rearrangement uses TRBV5-1 and TRBJ2-7, with 7 bases matching TRBD1. The ends lost 4 bases at V and 4 bases at J; junction bases unmatched: 8. This CDR3 contains 14 residues. Germline V gene lookup returns CDR1 SGHRS and CDR2 YFSETQ. CDR3 in amino acids: CASSVRDSSYEQYF. CDR3 sequence (DNA): TGCGCCAGCAGCGTCCGGGACAGTTCTTACGAGCAGTACTTC.